The 3 T cell receptor beta chains listed next were all sequenced from one sample in a study of blood T cell repertoires in COVID-19 (dated by TCRdb to the early 2020s). Library generation was performed with the immunoSEQ multiplex PCR assay. The clones in this table, taken by TCRdb from immuneACCESS, are in-frame only. Not every clone is retained; where verified, under half of the shortfall comes from an unresolved V gene, and the cause of the rest is unknown. The sample table lists under 200,000 clones, 88% of them with a count of one. The ten largest clonotypes hold around 1.7% of the sample. The sample taken for sequencing was peripheral blood. These TCRs come from a man between 18 and 29 years old with active or convalescent COVID-19.

This chain uses TRBV7-3 with TRBJ2-1; 12 nucleotides agree with TRBD2. The ends lost 5 bases at V and 3 bases at J; junction bases unmatched: 2. CDR3 length equals 15 residues. Germline V gene data show CDR1 as SGHTA and CDR2 as FQGTGA. CDR3 DNA sequence: TGTGCCAGCAGCGAGGGACTAGCGGGCTACAATGAGCAGTTCTTC. Its translation is CASSEGLAGYNEQFF.

V and J are TRBV5-8 and TRBJ1-2, with TRBD1 matching over 7 bases. Germline V gene data show CDR1 as SGHTS and CDR2 as YDEGEE. The CDR3 loop spans 14 amino acids. Unmatched junction bases numbered 9, after V lost 5 bases and J lost 5 bases. In DNA, the CDR3 is TGTGCCAGCAGTCACCGGGACAGAACTTATGGCTACACCTTC. It specifies CASSHRDRTYGYTF.

CDR3 sequence: CASSFTGTHKETQYF. The CDR3 region has the DNA TGTGCCAGCAGCTTCACCGGGACACATAAAGAGACCCAGTACTTC. The chain links TRBV7-3 to TRBJ2-5; perhaps TRBD1 as D (6 bases). CDR1 is SGHTA and CDR2 is FQGTGA in the germline V gene. The CDR3 is 15 amino acids. V was pared by 3 bases and J by 3 bases, with 14 bases between.